In this sample, the clone carrying this TCR beta chain turned up many times. The sample belongs to a study of regulatory T cells in long-lasting Graves disease. Time point specified: newly diagnosed GD, antithyroid drugs for less than 3 months. Preparation of the TCR library used RNA extracted from PBMCs. Germline CDR1 SQVTM, CDR2 ANQGSEA. V was cut by 4 bases and J by 7 bases, with 13 bases left in between. The CDR3 contains 12 residues. TCR beta libraries were built with iRepertoire HTBI primers and Arm-PCR of CDR3 regions. A single record per CDR3 protein comes from TCRdb applying MiXCR to the multiplex PCR reads. In the table there are roughly 360,000 distinct CDR3 sequences, about 12% of which are singletons. This sample also belongs to another study, concerning T cells in Graves' hyperthyroidism and ophthalmopathy.

The sequence was collected from a woman younger than 30 with Graves disease. Sequencing used peripheral blood mononuclear cells (PBMCs), obtained at new diagnosis, from a patient treated with antithyroid drugs. This sequence joins TRBV29-1 and TRBJ2-5; tentative D call: TRBD2 (5 bases). CDR3: CSVGALRGTQYF. The CDR3 DNA reads as TGCAGCGTTGGGGCCCTCCGGGGGACCCAGTACTTC.